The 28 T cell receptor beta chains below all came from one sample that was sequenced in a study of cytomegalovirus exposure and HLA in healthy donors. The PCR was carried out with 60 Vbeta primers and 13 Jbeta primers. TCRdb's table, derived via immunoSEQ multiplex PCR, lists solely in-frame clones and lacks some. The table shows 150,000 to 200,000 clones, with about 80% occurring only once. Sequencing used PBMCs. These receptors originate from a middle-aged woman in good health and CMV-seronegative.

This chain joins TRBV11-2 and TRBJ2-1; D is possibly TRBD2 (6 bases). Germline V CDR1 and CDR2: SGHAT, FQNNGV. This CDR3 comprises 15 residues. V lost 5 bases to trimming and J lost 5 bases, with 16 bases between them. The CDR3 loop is CASSRGIGKDNEQFF. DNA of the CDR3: TGTGCCAGCAGCCGGGGGATAGGGAAAGACAATGAGCAGTTCTTC.

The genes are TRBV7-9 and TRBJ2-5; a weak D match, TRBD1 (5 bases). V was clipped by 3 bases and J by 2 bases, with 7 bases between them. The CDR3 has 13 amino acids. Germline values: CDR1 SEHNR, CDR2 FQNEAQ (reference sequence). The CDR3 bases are TGTGCCAGCAGCTTCCGACAGCAAGAGACCCAGTACTTC. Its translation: CASSFRQQETQYF.

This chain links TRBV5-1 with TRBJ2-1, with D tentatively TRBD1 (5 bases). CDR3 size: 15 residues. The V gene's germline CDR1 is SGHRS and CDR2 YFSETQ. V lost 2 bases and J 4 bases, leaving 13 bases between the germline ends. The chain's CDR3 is CASSFEDTQYNEQFF. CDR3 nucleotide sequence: TGCGCCAGCAGCTTCGAGGACACCCAATACAATGAGCAGTTCTTC.

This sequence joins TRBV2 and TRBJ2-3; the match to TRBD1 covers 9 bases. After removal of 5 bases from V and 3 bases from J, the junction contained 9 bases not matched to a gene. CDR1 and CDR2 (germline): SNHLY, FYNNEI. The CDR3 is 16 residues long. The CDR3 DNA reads TGTGCCAGCAGTCCCGTCTACAGGGGGCTGACAGATACGCAGTATTTT. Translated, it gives CASSPVYRGLTDTQYF.

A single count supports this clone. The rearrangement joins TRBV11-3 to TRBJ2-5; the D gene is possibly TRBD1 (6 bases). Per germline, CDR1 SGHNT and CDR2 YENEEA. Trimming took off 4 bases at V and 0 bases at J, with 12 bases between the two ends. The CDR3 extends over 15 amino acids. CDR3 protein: CASSSSWDNQETQYF. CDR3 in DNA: TGTGCCAGCAGCTCCTCCTGGGACAACCAAGAGACCCAGTACTTC.

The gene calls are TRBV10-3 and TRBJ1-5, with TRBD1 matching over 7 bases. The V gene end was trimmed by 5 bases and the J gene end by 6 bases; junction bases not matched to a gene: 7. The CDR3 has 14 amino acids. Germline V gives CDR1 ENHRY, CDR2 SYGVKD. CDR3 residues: CAISNRGRSQPQHF. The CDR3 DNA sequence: TGTGCCATCAGTAACAGGGGTAGAAGTCAGCCCCAGCATTTT.

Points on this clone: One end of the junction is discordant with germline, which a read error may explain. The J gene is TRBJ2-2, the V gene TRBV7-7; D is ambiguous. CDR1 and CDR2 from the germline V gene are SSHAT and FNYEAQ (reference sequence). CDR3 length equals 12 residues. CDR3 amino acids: CASSFDTGELFF. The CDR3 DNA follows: TGTGCTAGCAGCTTCGACACCGGGGAGCTGTTTTTT.

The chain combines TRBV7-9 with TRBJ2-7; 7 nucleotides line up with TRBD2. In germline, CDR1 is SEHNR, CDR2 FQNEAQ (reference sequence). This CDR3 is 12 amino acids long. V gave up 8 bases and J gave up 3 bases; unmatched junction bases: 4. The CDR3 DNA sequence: TGTGCCAGCGGGGGGAGGGGCTACGAGCAGTACTTC. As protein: CASGGRGYEQYF.

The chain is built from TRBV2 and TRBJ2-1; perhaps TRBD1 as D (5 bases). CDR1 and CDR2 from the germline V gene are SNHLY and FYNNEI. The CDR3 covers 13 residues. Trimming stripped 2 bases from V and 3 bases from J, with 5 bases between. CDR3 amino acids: CASSEQGYNEQFF. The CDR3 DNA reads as TGTGCCAGCAGTGAACAGGGCTACAATGAGCAGTTCTTC.

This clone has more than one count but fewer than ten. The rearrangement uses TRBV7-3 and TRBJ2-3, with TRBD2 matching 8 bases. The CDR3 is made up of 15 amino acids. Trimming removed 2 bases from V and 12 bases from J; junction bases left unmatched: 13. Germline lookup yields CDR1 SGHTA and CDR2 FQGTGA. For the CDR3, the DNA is TGTGCCAGCAGCTTAGGCGGCGCGGGGGGCGAGGTTCAGTATTTT. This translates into CASSLGGAGGEVQYF.

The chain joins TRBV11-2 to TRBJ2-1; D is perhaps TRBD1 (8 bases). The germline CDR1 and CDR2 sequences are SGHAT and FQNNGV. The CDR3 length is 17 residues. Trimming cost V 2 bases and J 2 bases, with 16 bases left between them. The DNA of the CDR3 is TGTGCCAGCAGCTTACGGGGGGTGACAGGGGCCTACAATGAGCAGTTCTTC. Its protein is CASSLRGVTGAYNEQFF.

For the CDR3, the DNA is TGTGCCAGCAGTTTTCCGACCCCCGTGCGGGATGAAAAACTGTTTTTT. It is translated as CASSFPTPVRDEKLFF. This rearrangement joins TRBV27 to TRBJ1-4, with D uncertain. Germline lookup yields CDR1 MNHEY and CDR2 SMNVEV (reference sequence). The CDR3 contains 16 residues. Trimming took off 3 bases at V and 6 bases at J, with 17 bases between the two ends.

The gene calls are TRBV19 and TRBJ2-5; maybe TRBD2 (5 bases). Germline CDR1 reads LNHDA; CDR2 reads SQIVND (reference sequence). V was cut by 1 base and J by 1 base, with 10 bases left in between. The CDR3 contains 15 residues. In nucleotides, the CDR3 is TGTGCCAGTAGTATAGGTCCGGGGTCCCAAGAGACCCAGTACTTC. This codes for CASSIGPGSQETQYF.

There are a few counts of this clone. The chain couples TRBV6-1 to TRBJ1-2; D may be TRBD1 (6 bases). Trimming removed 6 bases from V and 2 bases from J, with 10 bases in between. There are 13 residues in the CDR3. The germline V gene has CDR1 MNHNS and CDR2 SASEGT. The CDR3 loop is CASSPQGNYGYTF. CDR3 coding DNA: TGTGCCAGCAGCCCACAGGGAAACTATGGCTACACCTTC.

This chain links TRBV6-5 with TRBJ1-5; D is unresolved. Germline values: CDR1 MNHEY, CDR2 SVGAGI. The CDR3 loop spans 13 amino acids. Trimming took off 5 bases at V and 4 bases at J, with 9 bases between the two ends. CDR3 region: CASSSRENQPQHF. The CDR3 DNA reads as TGTGCCAGCAGTAGCCGGGAAAATCAGCCCCAGCATTTT.

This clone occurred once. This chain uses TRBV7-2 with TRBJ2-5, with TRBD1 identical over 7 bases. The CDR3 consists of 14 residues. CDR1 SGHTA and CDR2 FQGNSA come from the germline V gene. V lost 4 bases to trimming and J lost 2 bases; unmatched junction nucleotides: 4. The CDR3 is CASSWTGPQETQYF. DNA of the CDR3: TGTGCCAGCAGCTGGACAGGTCCACAAGAGACCCAGTACTTC.

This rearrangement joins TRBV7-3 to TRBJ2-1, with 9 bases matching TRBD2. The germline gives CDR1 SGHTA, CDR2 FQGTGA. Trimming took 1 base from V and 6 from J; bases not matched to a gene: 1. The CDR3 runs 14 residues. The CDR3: CASSLSGGANEQFF. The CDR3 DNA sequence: TGTGCCAGCAGCTTAAGCGGGGGGGCCAATGAGCAGTTCTTC. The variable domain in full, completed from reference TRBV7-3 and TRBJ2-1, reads GAGVSQTPSNKVTEKGKYVELRCDPISGHTALYWYRQSLGQGPEFLIYFQGTGAADDSGLPNDRFFAVRPEGSVSTLKIQRTERGDSAVYLCASSLSGGANEQFFGPGTRLTVL.

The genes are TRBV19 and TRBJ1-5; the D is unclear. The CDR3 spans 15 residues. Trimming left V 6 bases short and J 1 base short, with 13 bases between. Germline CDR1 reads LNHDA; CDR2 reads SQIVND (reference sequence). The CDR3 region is CASRTQRMSNQPQHF. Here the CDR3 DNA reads TGTGCCAGTAGGACGCAGAGGATGAGCAATCAGCCCCAGCATTTT.

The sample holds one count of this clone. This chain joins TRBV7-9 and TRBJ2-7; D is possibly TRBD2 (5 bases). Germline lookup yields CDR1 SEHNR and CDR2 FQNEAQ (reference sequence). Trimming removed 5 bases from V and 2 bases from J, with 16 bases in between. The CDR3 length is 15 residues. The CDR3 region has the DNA TGTGCCAGCAGCCAACCCCCGGGGTTAACCTACGAGCAGTACTTC. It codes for CASSQPPGLTYEQYF.

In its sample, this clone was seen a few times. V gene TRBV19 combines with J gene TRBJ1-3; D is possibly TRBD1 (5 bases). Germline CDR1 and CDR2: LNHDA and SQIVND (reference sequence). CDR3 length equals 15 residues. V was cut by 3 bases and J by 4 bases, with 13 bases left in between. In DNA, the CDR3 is TGTGCCAGTAGTATTGGGGCCTTGGGAGGAAACACCATATATTTT. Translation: CASSIGALGGNTIYF.

The CDR3 region is CSVEKTSGRDYEQFF. Written as DNA, the CDR3 is TGCAGCGTTGAAAAGACTAGCGGGAGAGACTATGAGCAGTTCTTC. This chain connects TRBV29-1 to TRBJ2-1; 12 bases map to TRBD2. V was clipped by 2 bases and J by 8 bases; unmatched bases: 7. This CDR3 comprises 15 residues. Germline loops: CDR1 SQVTM, CDR2 ANQGSEA.

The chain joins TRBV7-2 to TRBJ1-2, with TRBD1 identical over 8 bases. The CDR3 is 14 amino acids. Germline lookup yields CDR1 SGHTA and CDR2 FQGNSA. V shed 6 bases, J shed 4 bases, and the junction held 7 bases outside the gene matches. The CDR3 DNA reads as TGTGCCAGCAGGAGGACAGGGAACTTCTATGGCTACACCTTC. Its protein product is CASRRTGNFYGYTF.

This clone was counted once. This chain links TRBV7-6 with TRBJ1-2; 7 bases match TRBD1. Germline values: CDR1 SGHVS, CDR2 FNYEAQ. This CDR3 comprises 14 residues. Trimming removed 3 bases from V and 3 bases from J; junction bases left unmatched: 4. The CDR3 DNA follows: TGTGCCAGCAGCTTTTCCGGGACAGACTATGGCTACACCTTC. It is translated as CASSFSGTDYGYTF.

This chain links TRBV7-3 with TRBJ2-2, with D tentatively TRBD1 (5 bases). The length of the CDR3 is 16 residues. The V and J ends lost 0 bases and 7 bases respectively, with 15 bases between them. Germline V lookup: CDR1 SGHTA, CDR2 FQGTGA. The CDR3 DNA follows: TGTGCCAGCAGCTTAACGGAAGGGGTATCGGGCGGGGAGCTGTTTTTT. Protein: CASSLTEGVSGGELFF.

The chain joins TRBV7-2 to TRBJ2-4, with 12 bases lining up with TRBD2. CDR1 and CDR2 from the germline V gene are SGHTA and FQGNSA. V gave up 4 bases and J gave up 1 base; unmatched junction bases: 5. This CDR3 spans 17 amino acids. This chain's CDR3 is CASSSPTSGSAKNIQYF. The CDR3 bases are TGTGCCAGCAGCTCCCCGACTAGCGGGAGTGCCAAAAACATTCAGTACTTC.

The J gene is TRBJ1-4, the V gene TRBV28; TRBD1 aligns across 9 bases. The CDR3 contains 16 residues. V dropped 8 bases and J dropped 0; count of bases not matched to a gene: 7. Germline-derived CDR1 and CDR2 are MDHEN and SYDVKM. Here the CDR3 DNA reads TGTGCCAGCGGACAGGGGCCAGGGGCAACTAATGAAAAACTGTTTTTT. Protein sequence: CASGQGPGATNEKLFF.

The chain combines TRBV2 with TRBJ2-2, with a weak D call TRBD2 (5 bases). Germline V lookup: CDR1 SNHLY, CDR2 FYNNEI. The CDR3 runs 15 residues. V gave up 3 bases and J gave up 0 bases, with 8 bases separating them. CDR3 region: CASSERRTNTGELFF. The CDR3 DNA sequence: TGTGCCAGCAGTGAGAGGAGGACGAACACCGGGGAGCTGTTTTTT.

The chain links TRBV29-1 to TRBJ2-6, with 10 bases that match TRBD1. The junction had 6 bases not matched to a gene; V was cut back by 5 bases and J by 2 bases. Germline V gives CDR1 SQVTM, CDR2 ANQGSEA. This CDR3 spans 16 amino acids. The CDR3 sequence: CSVPRQGAAGANVLTF. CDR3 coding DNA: TGCAGCGTTCCTAGACAGGGGGCGGCTGGGGCCAACGTCCTGACTTTC.